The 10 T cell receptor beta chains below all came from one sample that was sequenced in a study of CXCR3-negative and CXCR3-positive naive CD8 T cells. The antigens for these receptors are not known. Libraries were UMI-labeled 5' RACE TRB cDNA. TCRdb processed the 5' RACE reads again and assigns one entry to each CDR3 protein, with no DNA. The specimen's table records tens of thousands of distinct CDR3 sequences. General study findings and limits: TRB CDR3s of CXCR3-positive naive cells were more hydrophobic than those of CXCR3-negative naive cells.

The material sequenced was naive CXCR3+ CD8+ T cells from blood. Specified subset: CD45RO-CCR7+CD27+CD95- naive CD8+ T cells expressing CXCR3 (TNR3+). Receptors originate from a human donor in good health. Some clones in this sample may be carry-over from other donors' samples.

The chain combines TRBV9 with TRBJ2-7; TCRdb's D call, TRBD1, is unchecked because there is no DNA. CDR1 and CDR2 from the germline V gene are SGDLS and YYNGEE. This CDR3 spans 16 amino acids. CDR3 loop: CASSLIDRTFHYEQYF.

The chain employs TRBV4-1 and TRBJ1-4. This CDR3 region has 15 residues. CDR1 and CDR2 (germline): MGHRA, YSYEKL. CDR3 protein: CASSQVTPTNEKLFF.

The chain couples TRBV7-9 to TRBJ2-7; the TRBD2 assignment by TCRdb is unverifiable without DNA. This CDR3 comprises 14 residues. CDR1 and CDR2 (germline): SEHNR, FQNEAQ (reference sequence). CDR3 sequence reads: CASSLASAGDEQYF.

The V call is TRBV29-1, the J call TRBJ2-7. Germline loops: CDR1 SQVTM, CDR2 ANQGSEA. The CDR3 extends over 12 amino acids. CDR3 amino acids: CSVVQGPYEQYF.

The CDR3 region is CSVEAGQNSNEQFF. The chain joins TRBV29-1 to TRBJ2-1; with no DNA, the TCRdb D assignment of TRBD1 cannot be verified. The CDR3 extends over 14 amino acids. Germline CDR1 is SQVTM and CDR2 is ANQGSEA.

The CDR3 here is CSVQGSDPEQYF. The rearrangement uses TRBV29-1 and TRBJ2-7; TCRdb reports TRBD1, a call that lacks DNA to check it against. Looked up from germline, CDR1 is SQVTM and CDR2 is ANQGSEA. The CDR3 consists of 12 residues.

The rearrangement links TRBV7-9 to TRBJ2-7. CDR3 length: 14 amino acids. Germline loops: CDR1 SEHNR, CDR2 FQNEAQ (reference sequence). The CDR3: CASSSMTSSYEQYF.

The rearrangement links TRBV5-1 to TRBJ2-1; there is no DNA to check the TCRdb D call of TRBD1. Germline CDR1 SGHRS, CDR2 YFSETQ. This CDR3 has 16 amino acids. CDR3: CASSLGQGAMGNEQFF.

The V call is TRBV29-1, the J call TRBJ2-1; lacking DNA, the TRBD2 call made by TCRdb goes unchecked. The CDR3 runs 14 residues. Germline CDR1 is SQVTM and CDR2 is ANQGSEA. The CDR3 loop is CSVERTGGRNEQFF.

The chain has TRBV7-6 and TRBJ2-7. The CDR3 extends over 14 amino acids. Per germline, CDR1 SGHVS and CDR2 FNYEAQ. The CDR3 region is CASSLEMYSYEQYF.